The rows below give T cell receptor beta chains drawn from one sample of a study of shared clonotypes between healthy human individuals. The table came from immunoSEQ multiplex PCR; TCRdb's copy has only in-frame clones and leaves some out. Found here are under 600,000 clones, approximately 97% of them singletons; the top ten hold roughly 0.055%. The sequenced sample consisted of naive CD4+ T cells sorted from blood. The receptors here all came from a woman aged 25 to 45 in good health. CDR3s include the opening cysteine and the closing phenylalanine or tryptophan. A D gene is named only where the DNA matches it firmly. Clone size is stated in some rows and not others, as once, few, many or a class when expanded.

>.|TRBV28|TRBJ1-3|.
TGTGCCAGTCTCAGAGGAGACGCTCGGACAGCTGGAAACACCATATATTTT
CASLRGDARTAGNTIYF
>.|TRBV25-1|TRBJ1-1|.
TGTGCCAGCAGTGAATGGGGCAGGGGTCGAGGTTCTGAAGCTTTCTTT
CASSEWGRGRGSEAFF
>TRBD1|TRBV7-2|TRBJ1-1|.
TGTGCCAGCAGCCCTAGAGGGCCCCGGACAGGGGCGATCACTGAAGCTTTCTTT
CASSPRGPRTGAITEAFF
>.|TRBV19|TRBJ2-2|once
TGTGCCAGTAGTAGGACTCAACCCGGGGAGCTGTTTTTT
CASSRTQPGELFF
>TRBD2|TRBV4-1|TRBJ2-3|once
TGCGCCAGCAGCCAAGGACTAGCGGTTCTAGATACGCAGTATTTT
CASSQGLAVLDTQYF
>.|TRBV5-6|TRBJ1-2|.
TGTGCCAGCAGCTTGGCAGGCGCTTTCTATGGCTACACCTTC
CASSLAGAFYGYTF
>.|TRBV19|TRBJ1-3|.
TGTGCCAGTAGTATGGTTCAGTCCTCTGGAAACACCATATATTTT
CASSMVQSSGNTIYF
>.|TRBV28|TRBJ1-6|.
TGTGCCAGCATAGAAGGGGCGAATAACTCACCCCTCCACTTT
CASIEGANNSPLHF
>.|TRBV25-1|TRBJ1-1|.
TGTGCCAGCAGTGATCTGACTGAAGCTTTCTTT
CASSDLTEAFF
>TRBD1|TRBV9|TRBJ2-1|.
TGTGCCAGCAGCGTAGGACAGGGTCCTTACAATGAGCAGTTCTTC
CASSVGQGPYNEQFF
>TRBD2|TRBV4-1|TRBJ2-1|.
TGCGCCAGCAGCCAATCCCTCCTGACTAGCGGAGCCAATGAGCAGTTCTTC
CASSQSLLTSGANEQFF
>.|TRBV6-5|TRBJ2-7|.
TGTGCCAGCAAAAGGGCAGGAGTCTCCTACGAGCAGTACTTC
CASKRAGVSYEQYF
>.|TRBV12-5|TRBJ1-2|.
TGTGCTAGTGGTAAAACCGGGACATTCTATGGCTACACCTTC
CASGKTGTFYGYTF
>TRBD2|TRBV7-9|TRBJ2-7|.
TGTGCCAGCAGATCGGGGGGGTTTTCTACGGGCGAGCAGTACTTC
CASRSGGFSTGEQYF
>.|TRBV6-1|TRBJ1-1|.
TGTGCCACCTTGATTGGTATGAACACTGAAGCTTTCTTT
CATLIGMNTEAFF
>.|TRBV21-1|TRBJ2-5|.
TGTGCCAGCAGCGAAAAGGGACAGGGGAAATCAGAGACCCAGTACTTC
CASSEKGQGKSETQYF
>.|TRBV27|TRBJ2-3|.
TGTGCCAGCAGTTTATCGTCGGGTAGGAGCACAGATACGCAGTATTTT
CASSLSSGRSTDTQYF
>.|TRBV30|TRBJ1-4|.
TGTGCCTGGAGTGGGAGGGTTTCGGAAAAACTGTTTTTT
CAWSGRVSEKLFF
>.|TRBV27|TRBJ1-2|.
TGTGCCAGCAGTTCGGGACACTATGGCTACACCTTC
CASSSGHYGYTF
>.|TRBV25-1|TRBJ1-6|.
TGTGCCAGCGGAGAGGACAGAATTTCACCCCTCCACTTT
CASGEDRISPLHF
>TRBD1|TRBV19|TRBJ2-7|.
TGTGCCAGTAGTATAAGGGGACAGGGAGACGAGCAGTACTTC
CASSIRGQGDEQYF
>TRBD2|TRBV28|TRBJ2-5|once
TGTGCCAGCAGTGGGGGAGGGGTGGAGACCCAGTACTTC
CASSGGGVETQYF
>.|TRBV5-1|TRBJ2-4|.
TGCGCCAGCAGCTTGGCCGCAGGGGCCACCAAAAACATTCAGTACTTC
CASSLAAGATKNIQYF
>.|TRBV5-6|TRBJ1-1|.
TGTGCCAGCAGCGAAAATGGCGGCCGGTCGCCCACTGAAGCTTTCTTT
CASSENGGRSPTEAFF
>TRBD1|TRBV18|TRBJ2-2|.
TGTGCCAGCTCACCCCTTAAACAGGGGGCGATCACCGGGGAGCTGTTTTTT
CASSPLKQGAITGELFF
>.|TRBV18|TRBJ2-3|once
TGTGCCAGCTCACGGATGGGACATCCAGATACGCAGTATTTT
CASSRMGHPDTQYF